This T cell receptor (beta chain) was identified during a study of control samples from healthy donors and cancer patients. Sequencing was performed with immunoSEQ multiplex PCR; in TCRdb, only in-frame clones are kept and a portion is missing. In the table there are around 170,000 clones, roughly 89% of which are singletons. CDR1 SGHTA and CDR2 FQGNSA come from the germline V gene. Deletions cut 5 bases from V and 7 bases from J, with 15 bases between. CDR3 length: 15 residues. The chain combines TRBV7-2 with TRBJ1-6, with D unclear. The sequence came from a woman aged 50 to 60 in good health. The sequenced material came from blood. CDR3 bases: TGTGCCAGCAGCCCTGGGTGGTCAGTGAATTCACCCCTCCACTTT. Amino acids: CASSPGWSVNSPLHF.